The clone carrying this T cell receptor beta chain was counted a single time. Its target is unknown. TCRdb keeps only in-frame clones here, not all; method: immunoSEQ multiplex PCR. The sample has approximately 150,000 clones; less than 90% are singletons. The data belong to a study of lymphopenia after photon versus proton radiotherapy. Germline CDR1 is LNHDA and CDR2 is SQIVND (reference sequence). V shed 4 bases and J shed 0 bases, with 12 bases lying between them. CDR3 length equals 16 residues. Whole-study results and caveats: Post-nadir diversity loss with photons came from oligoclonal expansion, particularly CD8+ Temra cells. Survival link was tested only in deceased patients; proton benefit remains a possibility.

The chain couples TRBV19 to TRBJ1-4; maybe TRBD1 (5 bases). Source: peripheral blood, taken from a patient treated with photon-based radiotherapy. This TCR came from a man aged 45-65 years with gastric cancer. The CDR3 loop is CASSTGKGSTNEKLFF. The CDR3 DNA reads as TGTGCCAGTAGTACAGGGAAGGGGTCAACTAATGAAAAACTGTTTTTT.